The 13 T cell receptor beta chains below were found in one sample sequenced in a study of response to subunit inactivated influenza vaccine. TCRdb passed the RT-PCR reads through MiXCR, listing each CDR3 protein once. The data hold hundreds of thousands of distinct CDR3 sequences, with 11% to 15% observed a single time. The input for sequencing was PBMCs from blood, taken roughly 15 days before vaccination. Every receptor here comes from a man aged 45-65 years who received an inactivated influenza vaccine.

The chain employs TRBV28 and TRBJ2-6, with D hard to call. V was clipped by 4 bases and J by 0 bases, with 10 bases between them. Germline V gene sequence: CDR1 MDHEN, CDR2 SYDVKM. The CDR3 covers 16 residues. This chain's CDR3 is CASSSSGRSGANVLTF. Written as DNA, the CDR3 is TGTGCCAGCAGTTCGTCAGGCCGCTCTGGGGCCAACGTCCTGACTTTC.

Only a few counts were recorded for this clonotype. CDR3 bases: TGTGCCAGCAGCCCCCGAAGGACAGTGCTCGGGTACGAGCAGTACTTC. It yields the protein CASSPRRTVLGYEQYF. This chain connects TRBV11-2 to TRBJ2-7, with D possibly being TRBD1 (6 bases). Germline lookup yields CDR1 SGHAT and CDR2 FQNNGV. CDR3 size: 16 residues. Trimming stripped 5 bases from V and 4 bases from J, with 21 bases between.

The chain recombines TRBV28 with TRBJ2-3, with unresolved D. Germline V gives CDR1 MDHEN, CDR2 SYDVKM. The CDR3 loop spans 16 amino acids. The V end was cut by 4 bases, the J end by 1 base, with 15 bases between. The CDR3 region is CASSSNPGLGTDTQYF. CDR3 DNA: TGTGCCAGCAGTTCCAACCCCGGTTTGGGCACAGATACGCAGTATTTT.

To note about this clonotype: A read error may be the cause here, since a much bigger clone is one base away. J is TRBJ2-5 and V is TRBV12-3 or TRBV12-4, with 10 bases identical to TRBD1. This CDR3 has 16 amino acids. The ends lost 6 bases at V and 4 bases at J; junction bases unmatched: 11. CDR3 DNA: TGTGCCAGCAGCTCACGAAGGACAGGGGGTGTAGAGACCCAGTACTTC. The encoded protein is CASSSRRTGGVETQYF.

This clonotype was detected a few times. The chain couples TRBV4-2 to TRBJ1-2; D remains ambiguous. The CDR3 loop spans 13 amino acids. Trimming shortened V by 0 bases and J by 7 bases, and 9 bases separated the two germline ends. CDR1 and CDR2 (germline): LGHNA, YNFKEQ. The CDR3 nucleotides are TGTGCCAGCAGCCAAGATCTAATCGGTGGCTACACCTTC. Translated: CASSQDLIGGYTF.

This clonotype showed up just a few times. V gene TRBV20-1 combines with J gene TRBJ1-5, with D possibly TRBD1 on 6 matching bases. Germline V gives CDR1 DFQATT, CDR2 SNEGSKA (reference sequence). This CDR3 contains 14 residues. V was trimmed by 5 bases and J by 5 bases, leaving 16 bases between them. The CDR3, as DNA: TGCAGTGCTGGTTCGGGGGGCAGGTATCAGCCCCAGCATTTT. Its translation is CSAGSGGRYQPQHF.

The chain combines TRBV20-1 with TRBJ2-7; TRBD1 aligns across 10 bases. The CDR3 consists of 16 residues. Germline CDR1 is DFQATT and CDR2 is SNEGSKA (reference sequence). V trimming: 3 bases; J trimming: 6 bases; junction bases outside the gene matches: 14. Here the CDR3 reads CSARDRTGGFFSEQYF. As DNA, the CDR3 is TGCAGTGCTAGGGACAGGACAGGGGGTTTTTTTAGCGAGCAGTACTTC.

The rearrangement joins TRBV7-6 to TRBJ2-5; 8 bases line up with TRBD1. The CDR3 extends over 15 amino acids. Trimming at V came to 0 bases and at J to 5 bases, leaving 5 bases not matched to a gene. CDR1 is SGHVS and CDR2 is FNYEAQ in the germline V gene. The CDR3 reads CASSLAGQGIETQYF. For the CDR3, the DNA is TGTGCCAGCAGCTTAGCTGGACAGGGAATCGAGACCCAGTACTTC.

The V gene is TRBV19, the J gene TRBJ1-5; D perhaps matches TRBD1 (5 bases). The CDR3 consists of 15 residues. Between the trimmed V and J ends, which lost 7 bases and 5 bases, there was a span of 18 bases. The germline gives CDR1 LNHDA, CDR2 SQIVND (reference sequence). In DNA form, the CDR3 reads TGTGCCAGTAATCCTAATAGGGGTGGCGATCAGCCCCAGCATTTT. Encoded protein: CASNPNRGGDQPQHF.

Ten or more counts support this clonotype. The chain carries TRBV9 and TRBJ2-2; 10 bases line up with TRBD1. This CDR3 has 16 residues. With 2 bases clipped from V and 5 bases from J, the junction kept 6 bases outside the gene matches. Looked up from germline, CDR1 is SGDLS and CDR2 is YYNGEE. CDR3 DNA: TGTGCCAGCAGCGTGGGGGGGACAGGGGTGACCGGGGAGCTGTTTTTT. This translates into CASSVGGTGVTGELFF.

This clonotype has just a few counts. The V call is TRBV7-2, the J call TRBJ2-5; the match to TRBD1 covers 7 bases. V dropped 4 bases and J dropped 2; count of bases not matched to a gene: 1. The CDR3 totals 13 residues. Germline V CDR1 and CDR2: SGHTA, FQGNSA. As DNA, the CDR3 is TGTGCCAGCAGCTGGGACAGACAAGAGACCCAGTACTTC. This encodes CASSWDRQETQYF.

This clonotype was detected a few times. The chain links TRBV5-1 to TRBJ1-2; D remains ambiguous. Per germline, CDR1 SGHRS and CDR2 YFSETQ. Between the trimmed V and J ends, which lost 5 bases and 0 bases, there was a span of 5 bases. The CDR3 is made up of 12 amino acids. This chain's CDR3 is CASSMANYGYTF. The DNA of the CDR3 is TGCGCCAGCAGTATGGCTAACTATGGCTACACCTTC.

The rearrangement links TRBV2 to TRBJ2-4, with TRBD2 matching over 12 bases. CDR3 length: 18 amino acids. J was trimmed by 3 bases and V by 11 bases; bases with no gene match: 17. Germline V gene sequence: CDR1 SNHLY, CDR2 FYNNEI. CDR3 sequence (DNA): TGTGCCCTCAGCGCGACTAGCGGGAGCCAAAGGGACAAAAACATTCAGTACTTC. It encodes CALSATSGSQRDKNIQYF.